A selection of T cell receptor beta chains follows, all from one sample in a study of T cells in Graves' hyperthyroidism and ophthalmopathy. TCRdb analysed the multiplex PCR reads with MiXCR anew, one entry per CDR3 protein. The data hold 660,000 or so distinct CDR3 sequences, with less than 25% observed a single time. The source material was blood. These receptors originate from a man aged 25-45 years with Graves' ophthalmopathy. Both conserved end residues are part of each CDR3. Each record gives: CDR3 DNA, CDR3 protein, V gene, D gene, J gene, clone size. The D gene is left open where the match is weak. A clone size is listed for some rows: how often the clone was seen (once, few, many), or a class if it is expanded.

TGTGCCAGCAGCTTGGCTAGCGGGAGGCCCAAAAACATTCAGTACTTC CASSLASGRPKNIQYF TRBV5-6 TRBD2 TRBJ2-4 .
TGTGCCAGCAGTTTAGCCCCTCAGAACACTGAAGCTTTCTTT CASSLAPQNTEAFF TRBV12-3/TRBV12-4 . TRBJ1-1 many
TGTGCCTGGAGTGGGGCGACCACCGGGGAGCTGTTTTTT CAWSGATTGELFF TRBV30 . TRBJ2-2 many
TGTGCCAGCAGCCAATCCCTGGGTTACGAGCAGTACTTC CASSQSLGYEQYF TRBV3-1 . TRBJ2-7 .
TGTGCCAGCAGCGCCTTTAGCGGTCCCAATGAGCAGTTCTTC CASSAFSGPNEQFF TRBV2 . TRBJ2-1 .
TGTGCCAGCAGCCTCTCCATTCTAAGTAAGCTAGATGGCTACACCTTC CASSLSILSKLDGYTF TRBV12-3/TRBV12-4 . TRBJ1-2 many
TGTGCCAGCAGTTTCTCAGGGGGGGGACTAGGTTTCCACAATGAGCAGTTCTTC CASSFSGGGLGFHNEQFF TRBV12-3/TRBV12-4 . TRBJ2-1 .
TGCAGCGTAATCACAGGGGTCGAGCAGTACTTC CSVITGVEQYF TRBV29-1 TRBD1 TRBJ2-7 few
TGCGCCAGCAGCCAAGACGGGGGGGCGTCGGAAGCTTTCTTT CASSQDGGASEAFF TRBV4-1 . TRBJ1-1 .
TGTGTGGGGGGGCGAAATGAAAAACTGTTTTTT CVGGRNEKLFF TRBV30 . TRBJ1-4 few
TGTGCCAGTGGAGGAGACAGGGGATTCTCTGAAGCTTTCTTT CASGGDRGFSEAFF TRBV19 TRBD1 TRBJ1-1 .
TGCAGTGCTAGAGATTTGATTGCGGGAGATGAGCAGTTCTTC CSARDLIAGDEQFF TRBV20-1 TRBD2 TRBJ2-1 many
TGTGCCAGCAGCTTAGGAGGGTCCACCTACGAGCAGTACTTC CASSLGGSTYEQYF TRBV7-2 . TRBJ2-7 many
TGTGCCAGCAGCTTAAACCTAAACGAGCAGTACTTC CASSLNLNEQYF TRBV6-1 . TRBJ2-7 many
TGCAGTGCTGAGAACAGCGGGAGGGCCCTCGGTGAGCAGTTCTTC CSAENSGRALGEQFF TRBV20-1 TRBD2 TRBJ2-1 many
TGTGCCAGCAGTTTCCCCACCCCACAGGGGAACTTTGATACGCAGTATTTT CASSFPTPQGNFDTQYF TRBV27 TRBD1 TRBJ2-3 .
TGCAGCGTTCGGGCAGGGGGAAAAGAGACCCAGTACTTC CSVRAGGKETQYF TRBV29-1 TRBD1 TRBJ2-5 few
TGTGCCAGCAGCTTATTGAAATCGGGGGGCGCGACCTGGGAAGAGACCCAGTACTTC CASSLLKSGGATWEETQYF TRBV11-2 . TRBJ2-5 many
TGTGCCAGCCACTTCCTAGCGGGAGGGCCCCACGAGCAGTACTTC CASHFLAGGPHEQYF TRBV18 TRBD2 TRBJ2-7 many
TGCGCCAGCAGCCTAGCGGGAGATGCCGGGGAGCTGTTTTTT CASSLAGDAGELFF TRBV5-1 TRBD2 TRBJ2-2 .
TGCGCCAGCAGTATGGGGACAGACGGGAACACTGAAGCTTTCTTT CASSMGTDGNTEAFF TRBV5-1 TRBD1 TRBJ1-1 .
TGTGCCAGCAGCTGGGCGGGACAGGGGGCCCAAGAGACCCAGTACTTC CASSWAGQGAQETQYF TRBV5-5 TRBD1 TRBJ2-5 .
TGTGCCACCAGCGAGACAGGGAATTTCGGGGAGCTGTTTTTT CATSETGNFGELFF TRBV24-1 TRBD1 TRBJ2-2 .
TGTGCCAGCGTGGACCGAGTAGGGCAAGGCAATCAGCCCCAGCATTTT CASVDRVGQGNQPQHF TRBV6-1 . TRBJ1-5 .
TGTGCCTGTGCAGCCGGGGCTAGCTCCTACAATGAGCAGTTCTTC CACAAGASSYNEQFF TRBV30 . TRBJ2-1 many
TGTGCCAGCTCACCATCAACCCGACTAGCGTCGTACGAGCAGTACTTC CASSPSTRLASYEQYF TRBV18 TRBD2 TRBJ2-7 .
TGTGCCTGGAGCTCGACAGGGAGCTCCTATAATTCACCCCTCCACTTT CAWSSTGSSYNSPLHF TRBV30 TRBD1 TRBJ1-6 .
TGTGCCAGCTCACCAAGGACAGATACGCAGTATTTT CASSPRTDTQYF TRBV18 . TRBJ2-3 many
TGTGCCAGCCGCGGACAGGAGTTTGGAGGCTACACCTTC CASRGQEFGGYTF TRBV2 TRBD1 TRBJ1-2 many
TGCGCCAGCAGCTTGGAAGGAGGGGGCGCGTCGGGAGGCCCCAAAAACATTCAGTACTTC CASSLEGGGASGGPKNIQYF TRBV5-1 . TRBJ2-4 .
TGTGCCAGCACTCGGACTAGCGGGGCAACCTACAATGAGCAGTTCTTC CASTRTSGATYNEQFF TRBV12-3/TRBV12-4 TRBD2 TRBJ2-1 once
TGTGCCAGCGCCAGACTAGTACCCGCGTACGAGCAGTACTTC CASARLVPAYEQYF TRBV2 . TRBJ2-7 few
TGCAGTGCTAGTAGGACGGGACTAGCACCTTACGAGCAGTACTTC CSASRTGLAPYEQYF TRBV20-1 TRBD2 TRBJ2-7 .
TGTGCCAGCAGTCACCATAAAGTAGCGGACCTCTACAATGAGCAGTTCTTC CASSHHKVADLYNEQFF TRBV7-6 . TRBJ2-1 few
TGTGCCAGCAGTTCTCACAGGACAGGGGAGGCCCAGTACTTC CASSSHRTGEAQYF TRBV12-3/TRBV12-4 TRBD1 TRBJ2-5 many
TGTGCCAGAGGGGGGGGAAATGAGCAGTTCTTC CARGGGNEQFF TRBV2 . TRBJ2-1 .
TGTGCCAGCAGCTTTCGGAATACGCAGTATTTT CASSFRNTQYF TRBV7-8 . TRBJ2-3 few
TGTGCCAGCAGCTTAGGGGACAGAGCCCCTTACGAGCAGTACTTC CASSLGDRAPYEQYF TRBV7-2 TRBD1 TRBJ2-7 once
TGTGCCATCAGCTCGGGGCGGGTTCGCACAGATACGCAGTATTTT CAISSGRVRTDTQYF TRBV10-3 . TRBJ2-3 .
TGTGCCAGCAGCGTAGCTCCCACGGAGACCCAGTACTTC CASSVAPTETQYF TRBV14 . TRBJ2-5 .
TGTGCCAGCACCCAGGTTAGCTCCTACGAGCAGTACTTC CASTQVSSYEQYF TRBV28 . TRBJ2-7 .
TGTGCCAGCAGGACGACTAGCGGGACCTCAGATACGCAGTATTTT CASRTTSGTSDTQYF TRBV28 TRBD2 TRBJ2-3 many
TGTGCCAGCTCATCGAACAGGGAGGGTACTAATGAAAAACTGTTTTTT CASSSNREGTNEKLFF TRBV18 . TRBJ1-4 .
TGTGCCAGCAGCCTTCAGGGAATCTACGAGCAGTACTTC CASSLQGIYEQYF TRBV7-9 . TRBJ2-7 many
TGTGCCAGCAGCCGACACTCTGGGGCCAACGTCCTGACTTTC CASSRHSGANVLTF TRBV12-3/TRBV12-4 . TRBJ2-6 few
TGTGCCAGCCGGGTCCAAGGGGCCCAAGAGACCCAGTACTTC CASRVQGAQETQYF TRBV13 . TRBJ2-5 few
TGTGCCAGCAGCTTAGTGGGACTAGCGGGAGGTTCCTACGAGCAGTACTTC CASSLVGLAGGSYEQYF TRBV7-2 TRBD2 TRBJ2-7 .
TGTGCCAGCAGTTTCCTCGTGTGGGGGAGGACCGGGGAGCTGTTTTTT CASSFLVWGRTGELFF TRBV12-3/TRBV12-4 . TRBJ2-2 .
TGCGCCAGCAGCCCCAAGGGGACCACCTATTCACCCCTCCACTTT CASSPKGTTYSPLHF TRBV5-1 . TRBJ1-6 .
TGTGCCATCAATGGCAGGGGGCTGTCCTACGAGCAGTACTTC CAINGRGLSYEQYF TRBV2 TRBD1 TRBJ2-7 .
TGCAGCGTTGAATGGCTAGCTGATGAGCAGTTCTTC CSVEWLADEQFF TRBV29-1 . TRBJ2-1 few
TGTGCCAGCAGTGAAGGGGGGGGAGAGACCCAGTACTTC CASSEGGGETQYF TRBV6-1 TRBD2 TRBJ2-5 few
TGTGCCAGCAGGGGGGGCGGGCTGAGCTCCTACAATGAGCAGTTCTTC CASRGGGLSSYNEQFF TRBV2 . TRBJ2-1 .
TGTGCCAGCAGTGGACAGGGGCTCGGGACTGAAGCTTTCTTT CASSGQGLGTEAFF TRBV6-1 TRBD1 TRBJ1-1 few
TGCGCCAGCAGCTTTAATATCCCCGGACAGAACACTGAAGCTCTCTTT CASSFNIPGQNTEALF TRBV5-1 . TRBJ1-1 .